What follows are 9 T cell receptor beta chains derived from one specimen sequenced in a study of T cells in Graves' hyperthyroidism and ophthalmopathy. Using RNA transcripts as the source, TCR beta CDR3 regions were amplified. A set of HTBI primers served as the primers for a first-round RT-PCR of the TCR CDR3. TCRdb reprocessed the multiplex PCR reads via MiXCR and lists one record per CDR3 protein. This table has 600,000 to 750,000 distinct CDR3 sequences, roughly 17% appearing once. Sequencing was done on a sample of blood. These receptors came from a man aged 45-65 years with Graves' hyperthyroidism.

This clonotype was picked up a small number of times. This chain joins TRBV20-1 and TRBJ2-3; TRBD1 matches at 8 bases. J was trimmed by 8 bases and V by 4 bases; bases with no gene match: 11. CDR1 is DFQATT, CDR2 SNEGSKA, per germline (reference sequence). CDR3 length: 14 residues. CDR3 residues: CSATTQGEMVTQYF. The CDR3 DNA reads as TGCAGTGCTACTACACAGGGGGAAATGGTTACGCAGTATTTT.

This clonotype showed up many times. This chain joins TRBV12-3 or TRBV12-4 and TRBJ2-7; perhaps TRBD1 as D (6 bases). Trimming pared 6 bases from V and 6 bases from J, leaving 9 bases between. The CDR3 spans 11 residues. The CDR3 region has the DNA TGTGCCAGCAGACAGGGCTTCGAGCAGTACTTC. Translated, it gives CASRQGFEQYF.

This clonotype was seen at least ten times. The chain employs TRBV2 and TRBJ2-2, with 7 bases lining up with TRBD2. The J segment lost 1 base and the V segment lost 4 bases, leaving 6 bases of the junction unmatched. Germline values: CDR1 SNHLY, CDR2 FYNNEI. The length of the CDR3 is 16 residues. The CDR3 sequence: CASSVQSGMNTGELFF. The CDR3 DNA reads TGTGCCAGCAGTGTCCAGAGCGGGATGAACACCGGGGAGCTGTTTTTT.

In this sample, this clonotype turned up many times. CDR3 in DNA: TGTGCCAGCAGGAAAGGGACGCACCTGAGCTCCTACGAGCAGTACTTC. The encoded protein is CASRKGTHLSSYEQYF. This chain joins TRBV7-2 and TRBJ2-7, with D possibly being TRBD1 or TRBD2 (5 bases each). CDR1 and CDR2 from the germline V gene are SGHTA and FQGNSA. The CDR3 is 16 amino acids. The V end lost 6 bases, the J end lost 0 bases, and 18 bases lay between the germline ends.

This chain uses TRBV18 with TRBJ1-6; maybe TRBD1 (5 bases). From germline, CDR1 is KGHSH and CDR2 LQKENI. This CDR3 is built from 16 residues. The V end was cut by 5 bases, the J end by 10 bases, with 21 bases between. The CDR3 DNA is TGTGCCAGCTCAGCCACCGCTGACACGGACAACTCACCCCTCCACTTT. Translating gives CASSATADTDNSPLHF. Variable domain in full (rest from reference TRBV18 and TRBJ1-6): NAGVMQNPRHLVRRRGQEARLRCSPMKGHSHVYWYRQLPEEGLKFMVYLQKENIIDESGMPKERFSAEFPKEGPSILRIQQVVRGDSAAYFCASSATADTDNSPLHFGNGTRLTVT.

The chain combines TRBV5-6 with TRBJ2-5, with 9 bases lining up with TRBD1. CDR3 size: 15 residues. Germline V lookup: CDR1 SGHDT, CDR2 YYEEEE. With V trimmed by 3 bases and J by 7 bases, 10 bases remained unmatched. The CDR3 DNA sequence: TGTGCCAGCAGCTATCAACAGGGGGCGTTTGGGACCCAGTACTTC. It is translated as CASSYQQGAFGTQYF.

Ten or more counts support this clonotype. The rearrangement joins TRBV27 to TRBJ2-7, with 9 nucleotides matching TRBD2. The trim removed 2 bases at V and 3 bases at J, leaving 11 bases unmatched. This CDR3 has 17 amino acids. Germline CDR1 and CDR2: MNHEY and SMNVEV (reference sequence). As DNA, the CDR3 is TGTGCCAGCAGTTTAGCACGCGGGAGGGCCTTTCGCTACGAGCAGTACTTC. This gives the protein CASSLARGRAFRYEQYF.

This clonotype was seen many times. This sequence joins TRBV10-2 and TRBJ2-1; no definite D call. Germline V gives CDR1 WSHSY, CDR2 SAAADI. V dropped 5 bases and J dropped 7 bases, with 9 bases sitting between them. This CDR3 is built from 12 residues. CDR3 DNA sequence: TGCGCCAGCAGTCATAGTAGGAATGAGCAGTTCTTC. This codes for CASSHSRNEQFF.

This clonotype was seen a few times. The V call is TRBV3-1, the J call TRBJ2-3, with D perhaps given as TRBD1 or TRBD2 (5 bases each). V was shortened by 4 bases and J by 3 bases, with 14 bases between the two germline ends. This CDR3 contains 15 residues. In germline, CDR1 is LGHDT, CDR2 YNNKEL (reference sequence). The CDR3 DNA sequence: TGTGCCAGCAGCCGCAGAGGGACCGGAACAGATACGCAGTATTTT. Its translation: CASSRRGTGTDTQYF.